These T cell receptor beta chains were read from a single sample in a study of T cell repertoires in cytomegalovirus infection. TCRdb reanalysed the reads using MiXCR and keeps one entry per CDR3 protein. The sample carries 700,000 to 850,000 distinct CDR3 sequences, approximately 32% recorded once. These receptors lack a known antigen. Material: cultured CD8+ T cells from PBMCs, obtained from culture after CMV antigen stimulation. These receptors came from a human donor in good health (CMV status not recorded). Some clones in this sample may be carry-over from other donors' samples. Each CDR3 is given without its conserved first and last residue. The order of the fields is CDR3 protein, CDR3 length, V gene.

CDR3: ASSTPTGNTGELF
length: 13
V: TRBV19

CDR3: ASSNRTGNADTQY
length: 13
V: TRBV6-1

CDR3: ASSLRRLPAGELF
length: 13
V: TRBV28

CDR3: ASSLKGDGSFYGYT
length: 14
V: TRBV11-1

CDR3: ASSLRTGRSPLH
length: 12
V: TRBV28

CDR3: SARGNGGTEQETQY
length: 14
V: TRBV20-1

CDR3: ASSIGQGDEQY
length: 11
V: TRBV19

CDR3: ASSFWVTNTEAF
length: 12
V: TRBV12-3/TRBV12-4

CDR3: ASSLDLHRGEKLF
length: 13
V: TRBV7-8

CDR3: ASSHHQGTGNTEAF
length: 14
V: TRBV7-9

CDR3: ASSIGGGTSSYNEQF
length: 15
V: TRBV19

CDR3: SAREGTVDQPQH
length: 12
V: TRBV20-1

CDR3: ASTLNPGGENTEAF
length: 14
V: TRBV12-3/TRBV12-4

CDR3: ASGLVQGAGDNEQF
length: 14
V: TRBV12-5

CDR3: ASTDRSSNQPQH
length: 12
V: TRBV12-3/TRBV12-4

CDR3: ASRPRGPFTDTQY
length: 13
V: TRBV6-1

CDR3: ASSTGTSPTDTQY
length: 13
V: TRBV19

CDR3: ASSSAPYEQY
length: 10
V: TRBV7-9

CDR3: ASSPGQGASNTEAF
length: 14
V: TRBV5-1

CDR3: ASSTQDFHSNQPQH
length: 14
V: TRBV19

CDR3: ASSYSPPLAGGLGDTQY
length: 17
V: TRBV6-5